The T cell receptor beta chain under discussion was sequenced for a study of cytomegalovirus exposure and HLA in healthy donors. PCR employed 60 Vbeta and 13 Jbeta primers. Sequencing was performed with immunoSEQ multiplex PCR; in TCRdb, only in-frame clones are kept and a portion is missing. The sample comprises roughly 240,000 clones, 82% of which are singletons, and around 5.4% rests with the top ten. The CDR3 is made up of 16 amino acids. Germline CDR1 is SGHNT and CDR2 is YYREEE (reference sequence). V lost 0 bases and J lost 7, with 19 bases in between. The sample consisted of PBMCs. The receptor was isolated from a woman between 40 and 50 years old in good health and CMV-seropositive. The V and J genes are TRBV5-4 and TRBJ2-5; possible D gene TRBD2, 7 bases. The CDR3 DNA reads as TGTGCCAGCAGCTTGGCCAAGGGGGGGGGTCCGGGGACCCAGTACTTC. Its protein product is CASSLAKGGGPGTQYF.